This paragraph covers one T cell receptor (beta chain) sequence. The authors reverse transcribed all of the isolated RNA, so sequencing captured expressed TCRB transcripts. TCRdb's table, derived via immunoSEQ multiplex PCR, lists solely in-frame clones and lacks some. This table has 140,000 to 150,000 clones, 40% to 60% appearing once. This entry comes from a study of beta chain features in type 1 diabetes. This CDR3 is built from 16 residues. Trimming removed 1 base from V and 5 bases from J, with 15 bases in between. Germline CDR1 is KGHSH and CDR2 is LQKENI. Sequencing was done on a sample of Tregs from blood. This sequence was found in a man between 18 and 29 years old in good health. V is TRBV18 and J is TRBJ2-1; tentatively, D is TRBD2 (6 bases). As DNA, the CDR3 is TGTGCCAGCTCACCACGAGTGGCGGGGATGAACAATGAGCAGTTCTTC. This codes for CASSPRVAGMNNEQFF. The full variable domain, its missing parts supplied by reference TRBV18 and TRBJ2-1, is NAGVMQNPRHLVRRRGQEARLRCSPMKGHSHVYWYRQLPEEGLKFMVYLQKENIIDESGMPKERFSAEFPKEGPSILRIQQVVRGDSAAYFCASSPRVAGMNNEQFFGPGTRLTVL.